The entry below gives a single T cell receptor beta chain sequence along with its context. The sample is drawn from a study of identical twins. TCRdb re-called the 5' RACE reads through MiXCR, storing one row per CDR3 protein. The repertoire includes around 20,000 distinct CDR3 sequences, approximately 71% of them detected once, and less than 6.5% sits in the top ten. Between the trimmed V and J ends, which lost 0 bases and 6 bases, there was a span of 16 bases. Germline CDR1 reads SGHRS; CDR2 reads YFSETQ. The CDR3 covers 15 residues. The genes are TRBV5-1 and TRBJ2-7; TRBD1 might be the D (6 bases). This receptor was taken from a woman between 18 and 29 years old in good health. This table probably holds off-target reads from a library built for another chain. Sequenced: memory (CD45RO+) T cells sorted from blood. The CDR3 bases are TGCGCCAGCAGCTTGGACAGGGTCCCCCCGGGCGAGCAGTACTTC. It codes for CASSLDRVPPGEQYF. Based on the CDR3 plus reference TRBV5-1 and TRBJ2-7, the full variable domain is KAGVTQTPRYLIKTRGQQVTLSCSPISGHRSVSWYQQTPGQGLQFLFEYFSETQRNKGNFPGRFSGRQFSNSRSEMNVSTLELGDSALYLCASSLDRVPPGEQYFGPGTRLTVT.